The 11 T cell receptor beta chains in this list originate from one sample, sequenced in a study of blood T cell repertoires in COVID-19. Some clones are missing from TCRdb's copy, which holds only in-frame ones; the method was immunoSEQ multiplex PCR. Here the sample spans 320,000 or so clones, 75% to 90% being singletons. The sequenced sample was PBMCs or T cells enriched from blood (not recorded which). Receptors originate from a man between 25 and 39 years old who had recovered from COVID-19.

The chain joins TRBV15 to TRBJ2-7, with D possibly being TRBD1 (6 bases). Between the trimmed V and J ends, which lost 0 bases and 6 bases, there was a span of 18 bases. This CDR3 is 16 amino acids long. CDR1 and CDR2 from the germline V gene are LNHNV and YYDKDF (reference sequence). The CDR3 spells CATSRDLVGRGVEQYF. CDR3 nucleotide sequence: TGTGCCACCAGCAGAGATCTGGTTGGCAGGGGTGTCGAGCAGTACTTC.

The CDR3 region has the DNA TGTGCCTGGCCCCGGGCAGGGGATGGCTACACCTTC. Translating gives CAWPRAGDGYTF. This sequence joins TRBV30 and TRBJ1-2, with a possible D match to TRBD1 (6 bases). The CDR3 length is 12 residues. The V end lost 5 bases, the J end lost 6 bases, and 13 bases lay between the germline ends. CDR1 and CDR2 (germline): GTSNPN, SVGIG (reference sequence). The full variable domain, completed using reference TRBV30 and TRBJ1-2, is SQTIHQWPATLVQPVGSPLSLECTVEGTSNPNLYWYRQAAGRGLQLLFYSVGIGQISSEVPQNLSASRPQDRQFILSSKKLLLSDSGFYLCAWPRAGDGYTFGSGTRLTVV.

Only a few counts were recorded for this clone. The chain uses TRBV7-9 and TRBJ1-4, with D unresolved. V was trimmed by 0 bases and J by 3 bases, leaving 8 bases between them. From germline, CDR1 is SEHNR and CDR2 FQNEAQ (reference sequence). CDR3 size: 15 residues. This CDR3 is CASSLATVANEKLFF. CDR3 sequence (DNA): TGTGCCAGCAGCTTAGCTACGGTAGCTAATGAAAAACTGTTTTTT.

This chain joins TRBV10-2 and TRBJ1-2; D is possibly TRBD1 (6 bases). The germline CDR1 and CDR2 sequences are WSHSY and SAAADI. The CDR3 runs to 14 residues. The V end lost 7 bases, the J end lost 0 bases, and 12 bases lay between the germline ends. This chain's CDR3 is CASMGAATNYGYTF. CDR3 bases: TGCGCCAGCATGGGGGCAGCCACTAACTATGGCTACACCTTC.

This chain links TRBV7-6 with TRBJ2-1; 11 nucleotides agree with TRBD2. Germline assignment: CDR1 SGHVS and CDR2 FNYEAQ. V lost 6 bases, J lost 0 bases, and 13 bases stayed unmatched. The CDR3 consists of 19 residues. CDR3 protein: CASRPRAGTSGSSYNEQFF. In nucleotides, the CDR3 is TGTGCCAGCAGGCCCCGGGCGGGTACTAGCGGGAGCTCCTACAATGAGCAGTTCTTC.

CDR3 in amino acids: CASSLYGQGTQPQHF. CDR3 bases: TGCGCCAGCAGCTTGTATGGACAGGGGACTCAGCCCCAGCATTTT. The chain carries TRBV5-1 and TRBJ1-5; TRBD1 agrees at 9 bases. V gave up 1 base and J gave up 6 bases; unmatched junction bases: 5. The CDR3 is 15 residues long. Germline loops: CDR1 SGHRS, CDR2 YFSETQ. The whole variable domain, remainder taken from reference TRBV5-1 and TRBJ1-5, is KAGVTQTPRYLIKTRGQQVTLSCSPISGHRSVSWYQQTPGQGLQFLFEYFSETQRNKGNFPGRFSGRQFSNSRSEMNVSTLELGDSALYLCASSLYGQGTQPQHFGDGTRLSIL.

This clone was observed a single time. The genes are TRBV28 and TRBJ2-2; weak D call: TRBD1 (5 bases). The CDR3 is 15 residues long. Trimming removed 6 bases at V and 4 bases at J, with 15 bases between. Germline CDR1 reads MDHEN; CDR2 reads SYDVKM. As DNA, the CDR3 is TGTGCCAGCAGAAAACAGGAACTACGCACCGGGGAGCTGTTTTTT. Amino acid sequence: CASRKQELRTGELFF.

V usage is TRBV6-5 and J usage is TRBJ1-3, with D possibly matching TRBD1 (6 bases). The CDR3 spans 16 residues. V shed 2 bases and J shed 2 bases, with 13 bases lying between them. The germline CDR1 and CDR2 sequences are MNHEY and SVGAGI. The CDR3 DNA sequence: TGTGCCAGCAGTTACCCGGGGCCAGGGGCTGGAAACACCATATATTTT. Its protein is CASSYPGPGAGNTIYF.

The chain uses TRBV5-1 and TRBJ2-1; a weak D match, TRBD1 (6 bases). V gave up 0 bases and J gave up 6 bases, with 13 bases separating them. Per germline, CDR1 SGHRS and CDR2 YFSETQ. CDR3 size: 15 residues. CDR3 amino acids: CASSLVGGVGNEQFF. The CDR3 DNA is TGCGCCAGCAGCTTGGTTGGGGGCGTCGGCAATGAGCAGTTCTTC.

A few counts support this clone. The chain recombines TRBV2 with TRBJ2-2; 9 bases match TRBD1. Germline CDR1 is SNHLY and CDR2 is FYNNEI. With V trimmed by 6 bases and J by 7 bases, 18 bases remained unmatched. The CDR3 loop spans 18 amino acids. The CDR3 coding sequence is TGTGCCAGCAGGGGTAACCCGGGACAGGGAAAGAGGCTCGGGGAGCTGTTTTTT. Translation: CASRGNPGQGKRLGELFF.

This rearrangement joins TRBV3-1 (or the pseudogene TRBV3-2) to TRBJ1-6; D gene uncertain. Germline V gene sequence: CDR1 LGHDT, CDR2 YNNKEL (reference sequence). Between the trimmed V and J ends, which lost 3 bases and 3 bases, there was a span of 12 bases. This CDR3 has 16 amino acids. In DNA form, the CDR3 reads TGTGCCAGCAGCCACCTCGGCGGGGACTATAATTCACCCCTCCACTTT. Encoded protein: CASSHLGGDYNSPLHF.